This T cell receptor (beta chain) originates from a study of prognosis after radiotherapy for stage I lung cancer. Looking at the study overall: A biologically effective dose of at least 100 Gy came via 3-5 SBRT fractions. After radiotherapy, distant metastases were seen in a handful of patients (median around 7 months), and no significant progression was seen in some 15. Findings and caveats of the study: Frequencies of TRBV and TRBJ gene use reportedly varied by whether patients had metastases.

Germline lookup yields CDR1 SEHNR and CDR2 FQNEAQ (reference sequence). The length of the CDR3 is 15 residues. Blood was drawn (six milliliters of peripheral blood) at each of two time points. From genomic DNA, two-round multiplex PCR was used to amplify TCR beta CDR3. The use of primers specific to each TRBV and TRBJ gene characterized first-round PCR. TCRdb independently ran MiXCR on the multiplex PCR reads; one entry per CDR3 protein. The sample records 9,500 to 12,000 distinct CDR3 sequences, around a third being singletons. This clonotype was seen only once. The target antigen is unknown. The junction shows a germline mismatch at one end, possibly a read error.

The sequence came from a donor over 45 with non-small cell lung cancer. The input for sequencing was PBMCs, taken before or after stereotactic body radiation therapy (not recorded which). J is TRBJ2-3 and V is TRBV7-9; no clear D gene. Here the CDR3 reads CAGSLGGRVTDTQYF. Here the CDR3 DNA reads TGTGCCGGCAGCTTAGGTGGACGTGTCACAGATACGCAGTATTTT.